This TCR beta chain was captured in a study of regulatory T cells in long-lasting Graves disease. Arm-PCR of CDR3 regions with iRepertoire HTBI primers generated TCR beta libraries. TCRdb used MiXCR to reprocess the multiplex PCR reads, holding one entry per CDR3 protein. The profile shows approximately 470,000 distinct CDR3 sequences, around 15% of them singletons. CDR1 and CDR2 from the germline V gene are PRHDT and FYEKMQ (reference sequence). CDR3 length equals 12 residues. V was shortened by 2 bases and J by 7 bases, with 9 bases between the two germline ends. Documented time point: newly diagnosed GD, antithyroid drugs for less than 3 months. PBMC-extracted RNA yielded the TCR library. The data were also submitted as part of a second study, on T cells in Graves' hyperthyroidism and ophthalmopathy. In that study: RT-PCR in the first round (using the HTBI primer set) targeted the TCR CDR3.

The starting material was peripheral blood mononuclear cells (PBMCs), obtained at new diagnosis, from a patient treated with antithyroid drugs. This chain uses TRBV13 with TRBJ2-7; D gene ambiguous. The clonotype was recovered from a man aged 35-49 years with Graves disease. DNA of the CDR3: TGTGCCAGCAGCTTACTCCTAAAGGAGCAGTACTTC. Translating it yields CASSLLLKEQYF.